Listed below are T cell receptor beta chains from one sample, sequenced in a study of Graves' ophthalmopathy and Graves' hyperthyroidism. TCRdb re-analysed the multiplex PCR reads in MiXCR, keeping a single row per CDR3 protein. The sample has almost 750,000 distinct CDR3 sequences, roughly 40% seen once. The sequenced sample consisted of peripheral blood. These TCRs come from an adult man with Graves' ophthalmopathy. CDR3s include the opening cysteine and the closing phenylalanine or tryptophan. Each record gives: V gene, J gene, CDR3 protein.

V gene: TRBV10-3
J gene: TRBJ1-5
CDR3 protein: CAGQGRFSNQPQHF

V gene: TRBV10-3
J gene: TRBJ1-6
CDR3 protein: CAISLEPGNSPLHF

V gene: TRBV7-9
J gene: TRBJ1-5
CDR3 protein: CASGSTGQPQHF

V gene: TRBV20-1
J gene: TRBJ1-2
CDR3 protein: CSAIKGNYGYTF

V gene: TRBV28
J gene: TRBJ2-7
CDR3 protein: CASSRGIVYEQYF

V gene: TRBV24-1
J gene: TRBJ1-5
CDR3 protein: CASGTGIGNQPQHF

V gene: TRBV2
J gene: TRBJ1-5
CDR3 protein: CASRIQGSVSNQPQHF

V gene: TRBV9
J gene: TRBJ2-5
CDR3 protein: CASSGLGTSGSGETQYF

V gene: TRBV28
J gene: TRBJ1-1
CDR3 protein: CASSSYLQGRRTEAFF

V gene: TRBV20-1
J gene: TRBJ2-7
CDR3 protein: CSAEAGSGTGLSEQYF

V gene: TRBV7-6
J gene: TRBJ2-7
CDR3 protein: CASSLAARYEQYF

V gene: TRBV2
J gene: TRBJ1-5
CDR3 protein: CASSGRGSSNQPQHF

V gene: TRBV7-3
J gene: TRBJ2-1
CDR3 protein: CASSSATYNEQFF

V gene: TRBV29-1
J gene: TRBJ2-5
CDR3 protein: CSVEGSGQETQYF

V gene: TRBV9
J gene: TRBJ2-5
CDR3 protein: CASSVEVGPGEAQYF

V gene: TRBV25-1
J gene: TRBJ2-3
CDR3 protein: CASRGGSGASTDTQYF

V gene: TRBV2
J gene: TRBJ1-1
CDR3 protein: CASARIPEAFF

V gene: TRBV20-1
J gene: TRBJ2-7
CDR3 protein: CSALTSATYEQYF

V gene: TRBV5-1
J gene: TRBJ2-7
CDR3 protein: CASSLWTGNYEQYF

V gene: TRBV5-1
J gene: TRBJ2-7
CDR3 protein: CASSYGTLYEQYF

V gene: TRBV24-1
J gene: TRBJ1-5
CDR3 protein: CATSDPGTGRWPQHF

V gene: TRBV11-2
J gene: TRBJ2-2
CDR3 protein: CASSPASGLAGGTGELFF